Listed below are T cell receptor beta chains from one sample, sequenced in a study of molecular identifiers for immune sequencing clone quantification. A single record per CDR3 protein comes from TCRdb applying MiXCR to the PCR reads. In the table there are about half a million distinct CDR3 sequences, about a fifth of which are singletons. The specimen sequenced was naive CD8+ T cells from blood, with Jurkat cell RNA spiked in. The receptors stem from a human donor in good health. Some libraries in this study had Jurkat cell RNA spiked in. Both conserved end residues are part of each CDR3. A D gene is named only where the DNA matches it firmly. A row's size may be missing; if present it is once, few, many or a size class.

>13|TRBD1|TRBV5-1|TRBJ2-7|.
CASSPQGEWEQYF
TGCGCCAGCTCACCGCAGGGGGAGTGGGAGCAGTACTTC
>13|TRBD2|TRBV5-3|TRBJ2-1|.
CASSWTSLDGQFF
TGTGCCAGCAGCTGGACTAGTTTGGATGGGCAGTTCTTC
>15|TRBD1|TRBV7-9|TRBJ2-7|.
CASSMSDRTSYEQYF
TGTGCCAGCAGCATGTCGGACAGGACCTCCTACGAGCAGTACTTC
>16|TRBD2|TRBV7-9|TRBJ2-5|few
CASSPNPSSGRETQYF
TGTGCCAGCAGCCCCAATCCGAGTAGCGGGAGAGAGACCCAGTACTTC
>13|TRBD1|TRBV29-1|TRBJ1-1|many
CSVEDRVYTEAFF
TGCAGCGTAGAGGACAGGGTCTACACTGAAGCTTTCTTT
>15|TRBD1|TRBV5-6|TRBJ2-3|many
CASSFGTGLQDTQYF
TGTGCCAGCAGCTTTGGGACAGGGCTCCAAGATACGCAGTATTTT
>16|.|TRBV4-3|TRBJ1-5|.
CASSQDWTGKNQPQHF
TGCGCCAGCAGCCAAGATTGGACGGGGAAAAATCAGCCCCAGCATTTT
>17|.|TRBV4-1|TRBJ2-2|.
CASSQDTKGLRVGELFF
TGCGCCAGCAGCCAAGATACTAAGGGATTGAGGGTCGGGGAGCTGTTTTTT
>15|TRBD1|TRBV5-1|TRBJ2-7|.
CASSERTGLWGEQYF
TGCGCCAGCAGCGAACGGACAGGACTCTGGGGCGAGCAGTACTTC
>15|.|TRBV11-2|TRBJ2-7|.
CASSSQPQRGAEQYF
TGTGCCAGCAGCTCCCAGCCCCAGAGAGGGGCCGAGCAGTACTTC
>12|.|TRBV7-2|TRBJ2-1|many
CASSLENNEQFF
TGTGCCAGCAGCTTAGAAAACAATGAGCAGTTCTTC
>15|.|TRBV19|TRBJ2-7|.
CASSVSDGETYEQYF
TGTGCCAGTAGTGTCTCGGACGGGGAGACCTACGAGCAGTACTTC